The 7 T cell receptor beta chains presented below share a single source sample, sequenced in a study of control samples from healthy donors and cancer patients. Assay: immunoSEQ multiplex PCR; the TCRdb copy retains only in-frame clones and omits some. The sample lists some 410,000 clones, around 90% occurring once. Sequencing was carried out using PBMCs. The receptors come from a man aged 35-49 years with head and neck cancer.

V is TRBV3-1 (or the pseudogene TRBV3-2) and J is TRBJ2-5; unclear D gene. This CDR3 contains 13 residues. Germline V gene lookup returns CDR1 LGHDT and CDR2 YNNKEL (reference sequence). The V end lost 0 bases, the J end lost 3 bases, and 5 bases lay between the germline ends. CDR3 amino acids: CASSQDQEETQYF. The CDR3 DNA sequence: TGTGCCAGCAGCCAAGATCAGGAAGAGACCCAGTACTTC.

This chain uses TRBV7-3 with TRBJ1-1; D possibly corresponds to TRBD1 (6 bases). V was cut by 4 bases and J by 5 bases, with 14 bases left in between. The germline V gene encodes CDR1 SGHTA and CDR2 FQGTGA. The CDR3 loop spans 14 amino acids. Here the CDR3 reads CASSSTGGGTEAFF. CDR3 DNA: TGTGCCAGCAGCTCTACGGGAGGGGGTACTGAAGCTTTCTTT.

This clone was seen a single time. V is TRBV15 and J is TRBJ1-5; 7 positions agree with TRBD1. Germline trimming cut 2 bases from V and 4 bases from J; bases unmatched to any gene: 14. CDR3 length equals 18 residues. Germline V gene lookup returns CDR1 LNHNV and CDR2 YYDKDF (reference sequence). As DNA, the CDR3 is TGTGCCACCAGCAGAAATCGAGGGGGGGACAGTTGGAATCAGCCCCAGCATTTT. This sequence encodes CATSRNRGGDSWNQPQHF.

The chain joins TRBV29-1 to TRBJ2-3; TRBD1 matches 11 bases. Germline CDR1 reads SQVTM; CDR2 reads ANQGSEA. The CDR3 totals 14 residues. V was clipped by 0 bases and J by 8 bases; unmatched bases: 4. Written as DNA, the CDR3 is TGCAGCGTTGAAGATCGGGACAGGGGGGCTACGCAGTATTTT. Residues: CSVEDRDRGATQYF.

V and J are TRBV4-1 and TRBJ1-5, with a tentative D call TRBD1 (6 bases). Germline V CDR1 and CDR2: MGHRA, YSYEKL. This CDR3 has 15 residues. V was pared by 8 bases and J by 3 bases, with 17 bases between. The CDR3: CASAEGDMYNQPQHF. The CDR3 nucleotides read TGCGCCAGCGCGGAAGGGGACATGTACAATCAGCCCCAGCATTTT.

The rearrangement links TRBV7-8 to TRBJ2-7, with a tentative D call TRBD1 (5 bases). The CDR3 covers 14 residues. With 2 bases removed from V and 3 bases from J, the gap between germline ends came to 11 bases. Germline V gene data show CDR1 as SGHVS and CDR2 as FQNEAQ. The CDR3 loop reads CASSLRGFYYEQYF. Written as DNA, the CDR3 is TGTGCCAGCAGCTTAAGGGGTTTCTACTACGAGCAGTACTTC.

The J gene is TRBJ2-3, the V gene TRBV25-1, with a possible D match to TRBD2 (6 bases). Trimming stripped 5 bases from V and 0 bases from J, with 12 bases between. This CDR3 region has 15 residues. CDR1 MGHDK and CDR2 SYGVNS come from the germline V gene. The DNA of the CDR3 is TGTGCCAGCAGTAGGGGCGGGGCTAGCACAGATACGCAGTATTTT. The encoded protein is CASSRGGASTDTQYF. The variable domain in full, with the rest retrieved from reference TRBV25-1 and TRBJ2-3, is EADIYQTPRYLVIGTGKKITLECSQTMGHDKMYWYQQDPGMELHLIHYSYGVNSTEKGDLSSESTVSRIRTEHFPLTLESARPSHTSQYLCASSRGGASTDTQYFGPGTRLTVL.